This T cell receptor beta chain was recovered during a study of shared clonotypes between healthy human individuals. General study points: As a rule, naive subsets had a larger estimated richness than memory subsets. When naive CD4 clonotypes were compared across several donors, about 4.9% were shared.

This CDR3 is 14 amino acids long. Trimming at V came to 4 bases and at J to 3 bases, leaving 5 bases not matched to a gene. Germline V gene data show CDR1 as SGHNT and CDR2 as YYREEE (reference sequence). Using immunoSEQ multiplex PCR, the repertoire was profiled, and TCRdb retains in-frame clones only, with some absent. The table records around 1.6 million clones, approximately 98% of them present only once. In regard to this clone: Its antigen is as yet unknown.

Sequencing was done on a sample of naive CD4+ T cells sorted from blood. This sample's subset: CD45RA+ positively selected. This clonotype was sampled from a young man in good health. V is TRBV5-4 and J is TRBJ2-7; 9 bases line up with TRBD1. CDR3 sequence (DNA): TGTGCCAGCAGCCCCCCGGGACAGGGCTACGAGCAGTACTTC. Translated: CASSPPGQGYEQYF. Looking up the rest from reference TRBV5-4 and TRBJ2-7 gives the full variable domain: ETGVTQSPTHLIKTRGQQVTLRCSSQSGHNTVSWYQQALGQGPQFIFQYYREEENGRGNFPPRFSGLQFPNYSSELNVNALELDDSALYLCASSPPGQGYEQYFGPGTRLTVT.